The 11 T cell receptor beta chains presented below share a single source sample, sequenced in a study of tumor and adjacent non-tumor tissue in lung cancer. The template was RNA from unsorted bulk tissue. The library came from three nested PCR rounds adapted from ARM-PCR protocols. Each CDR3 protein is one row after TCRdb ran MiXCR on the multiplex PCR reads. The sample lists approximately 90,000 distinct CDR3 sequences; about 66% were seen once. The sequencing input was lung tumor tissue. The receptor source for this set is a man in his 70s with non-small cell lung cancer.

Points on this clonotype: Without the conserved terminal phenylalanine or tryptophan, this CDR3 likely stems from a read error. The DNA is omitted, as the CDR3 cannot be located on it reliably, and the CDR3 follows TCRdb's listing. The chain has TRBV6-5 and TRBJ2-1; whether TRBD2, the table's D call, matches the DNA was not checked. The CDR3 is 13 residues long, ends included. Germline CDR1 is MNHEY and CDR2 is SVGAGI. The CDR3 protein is CASRDGLYNEQFL.

Here the CDR3 reads CASSISAGRHNEQFF. The CDR3 nucleotides read TGTGCCAGTAGTATATCGGCCGGCCGGCACAATGAGCAGTTCTTC. This chain links TRBV19 with TRBJ2-1, with unresolved D. This CDR3 has 15 amino acids. V shed 2 bases and J shed 5 bases, with 13 bases lying between them. The germline V gene has CDR1 LNHDA and CDR2 SQIVND (reference sequence).

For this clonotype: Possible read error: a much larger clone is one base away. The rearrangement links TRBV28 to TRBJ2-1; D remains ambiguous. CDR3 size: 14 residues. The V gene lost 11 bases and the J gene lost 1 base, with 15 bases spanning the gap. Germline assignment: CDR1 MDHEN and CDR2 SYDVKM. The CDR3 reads CACEQKPSYNEQFF. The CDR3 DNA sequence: TGTGCCTGCGAGCAGAAACCTTCCTACAATGAGCAGTTCTTC.

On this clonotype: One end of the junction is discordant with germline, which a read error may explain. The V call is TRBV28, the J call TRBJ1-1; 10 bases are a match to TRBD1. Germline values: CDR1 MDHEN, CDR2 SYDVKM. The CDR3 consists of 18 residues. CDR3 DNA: TGTGCCAGTAGTTTAGGGTCGGGACAGGGGTTACTGAGCACTGAGGCTTTCTTT. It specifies CASSLGSGQGLLSTEAFF.

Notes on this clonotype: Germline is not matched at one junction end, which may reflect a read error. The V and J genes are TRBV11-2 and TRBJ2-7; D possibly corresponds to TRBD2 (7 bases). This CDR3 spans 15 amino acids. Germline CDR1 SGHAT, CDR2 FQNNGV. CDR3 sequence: CANSLDRGGRYERYF. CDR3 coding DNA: TGTGCCAATAGCTTAGATAGGGGGGGGCGCTACGAGCGGTACTTC.

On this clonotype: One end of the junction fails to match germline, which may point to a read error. CDR3 region: CSARGQEVYQVTQYF. The CDR3 DNA follows: TGCAGTGCTAGGGGACAGGAGGTGTACCAAGTGACCCAGTACTTC. The V and J genes are TRBV20-1 and TRBJ2-5, with 8 bases fitting TRBD1. This CDR3 has 15 amino acids. The germline gives CDR1 DFQATT, CDR2 SNEGSKA (reference sequence).

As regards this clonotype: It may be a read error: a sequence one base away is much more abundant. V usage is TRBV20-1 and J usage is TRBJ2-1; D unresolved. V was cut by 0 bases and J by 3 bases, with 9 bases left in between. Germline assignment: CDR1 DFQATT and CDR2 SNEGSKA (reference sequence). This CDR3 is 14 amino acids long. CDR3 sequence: CSARDSHSYNEQFF. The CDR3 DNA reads TGCAGTGCTAGAGACAGTCATAGCTACAATGAGCAGTTCTTC.

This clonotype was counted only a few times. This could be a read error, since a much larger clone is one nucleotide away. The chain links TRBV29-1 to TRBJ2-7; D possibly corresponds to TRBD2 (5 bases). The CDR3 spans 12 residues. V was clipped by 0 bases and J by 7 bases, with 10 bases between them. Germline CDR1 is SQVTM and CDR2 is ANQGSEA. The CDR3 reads CSVEEGWREQYF. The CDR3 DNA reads TGCAGCGTTGAAGAGGGATGGAGGGAGCAGTACTTC.

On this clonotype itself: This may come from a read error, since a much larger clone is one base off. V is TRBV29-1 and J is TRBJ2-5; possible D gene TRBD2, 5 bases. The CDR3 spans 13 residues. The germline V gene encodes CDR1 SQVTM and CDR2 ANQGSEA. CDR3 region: CNVGWASLETQYF. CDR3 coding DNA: TGCAACGTTGGGTGGGCTAGCTTAGAGACCCAGTACTTC.

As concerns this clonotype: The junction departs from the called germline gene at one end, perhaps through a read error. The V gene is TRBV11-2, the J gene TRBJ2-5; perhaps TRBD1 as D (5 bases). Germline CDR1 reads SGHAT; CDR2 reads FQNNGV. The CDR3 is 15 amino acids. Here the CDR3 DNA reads TGTGCCAGCAGCCAACAGCTGACAGTTCAAGAGATCCAGTACTTC. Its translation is CASSQQLTVQEIQYF.

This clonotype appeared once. The CDR3 protein is CASSPDCTYNEQFF. The CDR3 DNA is TGTGCCAGCTCACCTGACTGTACTTACAATGAGCAGTTCTTC. The J gene is TRBJ2-1, the V gene TRBV18; D call uncertain. Germline CDR1 reads KGHSH; CDR2 reads LQKENI. The V and J ends lost 3 bases and 4 bases respectively, with 10 bases between them. There are 14 residues in the CDR3. Drawing the rest from reference TRBV18 and TRBJ2-1, the complete variable domain is NAGVMQNPRHLVRRRGQEARLRCSPMKGHSHVYWYRQLPEEGLKFMVYLQKENIIDESGMPKERFSAEFPKEGPSILRIQQVVRGDSAAYFCASSPDCTYNEQFFGPGTRLTVL.